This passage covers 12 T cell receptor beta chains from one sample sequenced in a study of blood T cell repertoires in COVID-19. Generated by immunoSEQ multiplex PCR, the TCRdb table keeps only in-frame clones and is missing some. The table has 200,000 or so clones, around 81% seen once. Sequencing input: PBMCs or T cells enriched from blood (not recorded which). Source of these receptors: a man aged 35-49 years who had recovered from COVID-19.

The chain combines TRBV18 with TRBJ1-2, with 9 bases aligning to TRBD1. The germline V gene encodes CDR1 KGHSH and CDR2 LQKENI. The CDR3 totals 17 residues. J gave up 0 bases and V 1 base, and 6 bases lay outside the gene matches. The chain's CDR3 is CASSPLRDRDSNYGYTF. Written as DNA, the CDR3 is TGTGCCAGCTCACCACTGCGGGACAGGGATTCTAACTATGGCTACACCTTC.

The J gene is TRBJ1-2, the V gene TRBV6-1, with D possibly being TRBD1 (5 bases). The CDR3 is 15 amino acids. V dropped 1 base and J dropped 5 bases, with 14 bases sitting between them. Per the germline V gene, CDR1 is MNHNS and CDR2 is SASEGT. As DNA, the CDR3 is TGTGCCAGCAGTGAAGGCACAGGATCCCTATATGGCTACACCTTC. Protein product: CASSEGTGSLYGYTF.

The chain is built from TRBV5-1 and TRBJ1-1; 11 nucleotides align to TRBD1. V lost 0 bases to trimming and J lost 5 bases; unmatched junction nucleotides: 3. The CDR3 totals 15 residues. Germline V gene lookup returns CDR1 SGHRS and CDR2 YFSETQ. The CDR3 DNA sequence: TGCGCCAGCAGCTTGGGGACAGGGGGCATGACTGAAGCTTTCTTT. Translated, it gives CASSLGTGGMTEAFF.

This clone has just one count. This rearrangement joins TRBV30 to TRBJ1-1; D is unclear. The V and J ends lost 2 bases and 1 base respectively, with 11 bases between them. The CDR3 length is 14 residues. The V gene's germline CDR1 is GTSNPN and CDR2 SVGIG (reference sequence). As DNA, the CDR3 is TGTGCCTGGAGTCAGCGGTTCTGGAACACTGAAGCTTTCTTT. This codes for CAWSQRFWNTEAFF.

The CDR3 here is CASSLEAGAITDTQYF. CDR3 coding DNA: TGTGCCAGCAGTCTTGAAGCGGGGGCCATCACAGATACGCAGTATTTT. This chain joins TRBV28 and TRBJ2-3; 8 bases are shared with TRBD2. Germline lookup yields CDR1 MDHEN and CDR2 SYDVKM. V was clipped by 5 bases and J by 2 bases; unmatched bases: 9. The CDR3 runs to 16 residues.

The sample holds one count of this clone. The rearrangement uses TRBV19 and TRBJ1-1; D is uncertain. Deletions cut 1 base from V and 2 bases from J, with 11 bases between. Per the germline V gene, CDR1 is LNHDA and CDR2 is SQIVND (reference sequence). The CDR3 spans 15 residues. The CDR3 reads CASSIVRGSNTEAFF. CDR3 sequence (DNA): TGTGCCAGTAGTATAGTGCGAGGGTCTAACACTGAAGCTTTCTTT. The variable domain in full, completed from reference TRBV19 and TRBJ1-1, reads DGGITQSPKYLFRKEGQNVTLSCEQNLNHDAMYWYRQDPGQGLRLIYYSQIVNDFQKGDIAEGYSVSREKKESFPLTVTSAQKNPTAFYLCASSIVRGSNTEAFFGQGTRLTVV.

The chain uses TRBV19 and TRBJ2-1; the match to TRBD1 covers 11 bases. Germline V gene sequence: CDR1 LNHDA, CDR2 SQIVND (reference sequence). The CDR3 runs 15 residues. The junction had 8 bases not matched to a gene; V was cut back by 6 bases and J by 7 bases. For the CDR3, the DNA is TGTGCCAGTAGGGGGACAGGGGGAAACGAAAATGAGCAGTTCTTC. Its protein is CASRGTGGNENEQFF. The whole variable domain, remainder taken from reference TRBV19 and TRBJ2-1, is DGGITQSPKYLFRKEGQNVTLSCEQNLNHDAMYWYRQDPGQGLRLIYYSQIVNDFQKGDIAEGYSVSREKKESFPLTVTSAQKNPTAFYLCASRGTGGNENEQFFGPGTRLTVL.

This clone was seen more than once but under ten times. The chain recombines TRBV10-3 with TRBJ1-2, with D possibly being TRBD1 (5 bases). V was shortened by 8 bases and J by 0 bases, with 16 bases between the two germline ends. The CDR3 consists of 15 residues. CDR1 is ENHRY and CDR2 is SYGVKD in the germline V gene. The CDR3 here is CAIGGEGDTNYGYTF. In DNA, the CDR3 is TGTGCCATCGGGGGGGAGGGAGATACTAACTATGGCTACACCTTC.

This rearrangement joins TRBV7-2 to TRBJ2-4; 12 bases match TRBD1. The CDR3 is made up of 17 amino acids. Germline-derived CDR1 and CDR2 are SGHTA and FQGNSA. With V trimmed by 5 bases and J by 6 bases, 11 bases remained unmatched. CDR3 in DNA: TGTGCCAGCAGCCTCTCTGGGGGACAGGGGGCGGGAAACATTCAGTACTTC. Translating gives CASSLSGGQGAGNIQYF. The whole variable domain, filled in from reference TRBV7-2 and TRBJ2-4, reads GAGVSQSPSNKVTEKGKDVELRCDPISGHTALYWYRQSLGQGLEFLIYFQGNSAPDKSGLPSDRFSAERTGGSVSTLTIQRTQQEDSAVYLCASSLSGGQGAGNIQYFGAGTRLSVL.

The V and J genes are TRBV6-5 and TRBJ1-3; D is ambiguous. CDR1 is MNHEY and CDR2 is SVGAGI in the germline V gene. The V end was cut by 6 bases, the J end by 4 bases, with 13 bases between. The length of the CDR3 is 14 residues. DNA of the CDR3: TGTGCCAGCAGCCCCCAAGCGAGGGGAAACACCATATATTTT. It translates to CASSPQARGNTIYF.

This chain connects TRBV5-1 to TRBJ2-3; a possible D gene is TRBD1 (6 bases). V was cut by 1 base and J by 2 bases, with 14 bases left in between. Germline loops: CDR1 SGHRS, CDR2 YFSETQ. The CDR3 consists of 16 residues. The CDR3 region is CASSLIPGDNTDTQYF. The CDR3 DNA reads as TGCGCCAGCAGCTTGATCCCCGGGGACAACACAGATACGCAGTATTTT.

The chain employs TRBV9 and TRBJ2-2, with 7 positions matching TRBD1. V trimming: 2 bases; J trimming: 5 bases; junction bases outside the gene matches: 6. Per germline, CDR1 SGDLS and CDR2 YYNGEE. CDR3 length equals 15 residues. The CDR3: CASSVGTVHTGELFF. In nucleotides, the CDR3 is TGTGCCAGCAGCGTCGGGACAGTTCATACCGGGGAGCTGTTTTTT.